This passage covers 28 T cell receptor beta chains from one sample sequenced in a study of shared clonotypes between healthy human individuals (dated by TCRdb to between 2020 and 2021). Receptor amplification or capture employed the immunoSEQ multiplex PCR assay. TCRdb took over this immuneACCESS table, retaining in-frame rearrangements with V and J assigned. Such tables are incomplete; in checked studies, under half of the missing clones stem from an unresolved V gene, and the remainder is unexplained. The sample data list millions of clones, and over 85% of these were observed just once. The biggest ten clones account for about 0.41% of the sample. Sequenced input: naive CD4+ T cells from PBMCs. What this sample's cell subset or site label stands for: CD45RA+ positively selected. Receptors were obtained from a man aged 18-30 years in good health. Some clones in this sample may be carry-over from other donors' samples.

This clone has only one observation. DNA for the CDR3: TGTGCCAGCAGTCGAGGGACAGTCGGCCAGCCCCAGCATTTT. This gives the protein CASSRGTVGQPQHF. The gene calls are TRBV6-6 and TRBJ1-5, with 7 positions matching TRBD1. The V gene end was trimmed by 5 bases and the J gene end by 7 bases; junction bases not matched to a gene: 8. This CDR3 has 14 residues. Germline CDR1 is MNHNY and CDR2 is SVGAGI (reference sequence).

The chain carries TRBV9 and TRBJ2-1, with 9 bases lining up with TRBD1. CDR1 and CDR2 from the germline V gene are SGDLS and YYNGEE. J was trimmed by 4 bases and V by 4 bases; bases with no gene match: 9. This CDR3 has 16 amino acids. CDR3 DNA: TGTGCCAGCAGCCCCCCCGGGACAGGGACTTACAATGAGCAGTTCTTC. As protein: CASSPPGTGTYNEQFF.

V usage is TRBV28 and J usage is TRBJ1-4, with TRBD1 identical over 7 bases. Germline lookup yields CDR1 MDHEN and CDR2 SYDVKM. V shed 5 bases, J shed 11 bases, and the junction held 5 bases outside the gene matches. This CDR3 has 12 residues. The CDR3 sequence: CASSLIQGKLFF. CDR3 nucleotides: TGTGCCAGCAGTCTGATACAGGGGAAACTGTTTTTT.

The J gene is TRBJ2-3, the V gene TRBV6-1; no clear D. CDR1 and CDR2 (germline): MNHNS, SASEGT. The CDR3 contains 13 residues. Trimming cost V 10 bases and J 0 bases, with 11 bases left between them. The CDR3 DNA is TGTGCCACCGTCCCTTCTAGCACAGATACGCAGTATTTT. This codes for CATVPSSTDTQYF.

The chain carries TRBV7-2 and TRBJ1-1; the D is unclear. V gave up 1 base and J gave up 6 bases, with 9 bases separating them. Germline CDR1 is SGHTA and CDR2 is FQGNSA. This CDR3 region has 13 residues. The CDR3 DNA follows: TGTGCCAGCAGCTTAGAATCCGGCGCTGAAGCTTTCTTT. Its protein product is CASSLESGAEAFF.

A remark on this clone: Other nucleotide sequences from this sample produce the same CDR3. The chain uses TRBV7-3 and TRBJ2-5; D could derive from TRBD1 or TRBD2 (5 bases each). V lost 1 base and J 2 bases, leaving 8 bases between the germline ends. The germline V gene encodes CDR1 SGHTA and CDR2 FQGTGA. The CDR3 totals 14 residues. The CDR3 loop reads CASSLSGGQETQYF. As DNA, the CDR3 is TGTGCCAGCAGCTTAAGTGGGGGTCAAGAGACCCAGTACTTC.

The chain carries TRBV4-1 and TRBJ1-4; D unresolved. The germline V gene has CDR1 MGHRA and CDR2 YSYEKL. V was pared by 1 base and J by 8 bases, with 11 bases between. The CDR3 consists of 14 residues. DNA for the CDR3: TGCGCCAGCAGCCAAGTTATATTTCGGGAAAAACTGTTTTTT. Its translation is CASSQVIFREKLFF.

V is TRBV6-1 and J is TRBJ2-7, with D maybe TRBD1 (6 bases). This CDR3 is built from 14 residues. The germline V and J ends were trimmed by 4 bases and 0 bases, with 10 bases remaining between them. The germline V gene has CDR1 MNHNS and CDR2 SASEGT. In nucleotides, the CDR3 is TGTGCCAGCAGTGGAACAGGGACCTCCTACGAGCAGTACTTC. It encodes CASSGTGTSYEQYF.

This sequence joins TRBV25-1 and TRBJ2-5; no clear D gene. The J call is uncertain, as TRBJ2-7 better fits the DNA end. The CDR3 has 13 amino acids. From germline, CDR1 is MGHDK and CDR2 SYGVNS. The CDR3 here is CASSESGLDEQYF. CDR3 DNA: TGTGCCAGCAGTGAATCCGGGTTAGACGAGCAGTACTTC.

In this sample, this clone turned up a few times. The CDR3 here is CASSEPRTVGNQPQHF. The CDR3 DNA is TGTGCCAGCAGTGAACCTCGGACAGTTGGCAATCAGCCCCAGCATTTT. This rearrangement joins TRBV6-1 to TRBJ1-5, with D possibly TRBD1 on 6 matching bases. V gave up 2 bases and J gave up 2 bases, with 13 bases separating them. The CDR3 is made up of 16 amino acids. Germline values: CDR1 MNHNS, CDR2 SASEGT.

The V and J genes are TRBV5-1 and TRBJ2-2; TRBD2 matches at 9 bases. V lost 4 bases, J lost 6 bases, and 4 bases stayed unmatched. The length of the CDR3 is 14 residues. Per the germline V gene, CDR1 is SGHRS and CDR2 is YFSETQ. The CDR3 DNA sequence: TGCGCCAGCAGCAGGGGACTAGCTTCCGGGGAGCTGTTTTTT. It specifies CASSRGLASGELFF.

As to this clone: This sample also contains other DNA sequences that code for the same CDR3. The chain combines TRBV5-1 with TRBJ2-3; 8 bases are shared with TRBD2. The ends lost 2 bases at V and 3 bases at J; junction bases unmatched: 2. The CDR3 loop spans 14 amino acids. Germline loops: CDR1 SGHRS, CDR2 YFSETQ. CDR3 region: CASSLAGATDTQYF. Written as DNA, the CDR3 is TGCGCCAGCAGCTTAGCGGGAGCTACAGATACGCAGTATTTT.

As regards this clone: The same CDR3 also results from other DNA sequences found in this sample. The J gene is TRBJ2-5, the V gene TRBV5-1, with 8 nucleotides matching TRBD1. The CDR3 is 14 amino acids. Trimming took 5 bases from V and 5 from J; bases not matched to a gene: 8. Germline V lookup: CDR1 SGHRS, CDR2 YFSETQ. CDR3 loop: CASRGQGASETQYF. The CDR3 nucleotides read TGCGCCAGCAGAGGGCAGGGGGCGAGTGAGACCCAGTACTTC.

This rearrangement joins TRBV7-2 to TRBJ1-4, with 11 bases fitting TRBD1. The trim removed 5 bases at V and 7 bases at J, leaving 6 bases unmatched. The CDR3 covers 15 residues. Germline CDR1 reads SGHTA; CDR2 reads FQGNSA. The CDR3 here is CASSLLGQGGEKLFF. The CDR3 nucleotides read TGTGCCAGCAGCCTCTTGGGACAGGGGGGTGAAAAACTGTTTTTT.

The rearrangement links TRBV5-1 to TRBJ2-7; 10 bases match TRBD2. Germline trimming cut 4 bases from V and 5 bases from J; bases unmatched to any gene: 6. In germline, CDR1 is SGHRS, CDR2 YFSETQ. The CDR3 has 14 residues. The chain's CDR3 is CASSMGLAPDEQYF. The CDR3 region has the DNA TGCGCCAGCAGCATGGGACTAGCGCCCGACGAGCAGTACTTC.

V and J are TRBV6-5 and TRBJ2-3, with a possible D match to TRBD1 (6 bases). Germline-derived CDR1 and CDR2 are MNHEY and SVGAGI. The V end lost 8 bases, the J end lost 1 base, and 16 bases lay between the germline ends. There are 15 residues in the CDR3. The DNA for the CDR3 is TGTGCCAGCCGCCAAGGGGCAGGGGGCACAGATACGCAGTATTTT. It is translated as CASRQGAGGTDTQYF.

The chain couples TRBV30 to TRBJ1-5; the D is unclear. CDR1 is GTSNPN and CDR2 is SVGIG in the germline V gene (reference sequence). The CDR3 runs 14 residues. V was cut by 3 bases and J by 9 bases, with 18 bases left in between. CDR3: CAWSLNRVSTPQHF. The CDR3, as DNA: TGTGCCTGGAGCCTAAACCGGGTTTCGACGCCCCAGCATTTT.

The rearrangement links TRBV14 to TRBJ2-2, with 7 bases identical to TRBD2. The V and J ends lost 6 bases and 0 bases, in that order; junction bases with no gene match: 10. The CDR3 is 17 residues long. CDR1 is SGHDN, CDR2 FVKESK, per germline. Here the CDR3 reads CASRGGREGSNTGELFF. The CDR3 nucleotides are TGTGCCAGCAGAGGTGGGAGGGAAGGCTCGAACACCGGGGAGCTGTTTTTT.

The V call is TRBV6-6, the J call TRBJ2-3; no reliable D call. V shed 0 bases and J shed 2 bases, with 9 bases lying between them. The CDR3 has 15 amino acids. CDR1 and CDR2 (germline): MNHNY, SVGAGI (reference sequence). CDR3 region: CASSYSSFLTDTQYF. The CDR3 nucleotides are TGTGCCAGCAGTTACTCTAGCTTCCTCACAGATACGCAGTATTTT.

The CDR3, as DNA: TGTGCCAGCAGCTTCACTAGCGGGAAGCCCTCCTACAATGAGCAGTTCTTC. It is translated as CASSFTSGKPSYNEQFF. V gene TRBV11-2 combines with J gene TRBJ2-1; 10 bases line up with TRBD2. CDR1 SGHAT and CDR2 FQNNGV come from the germline V gene. The J segment lost 0 bases and the V segment lost 3 bases, leaving 5 bases of the junction unmatched. This CDR3 has 17 amino acids.

The rearrangement joins TRBV11-3 to TRBJ2-2; D possibly matches TRBD1 or TRBD2 (5 bases each). The CDR3 covers 16 residues. Looked up from germline, CDR1 is SGHNT and CDR2 is YENEEA. Trimming removed 2 bases at V and 0 bases at J, with 10 bases between. The CDR3 DNA reads TGTGCCAGCAGCTTATTCGGGACCGCGAACACCGGGGAGCTGTTTTTT. Amino acids: CASSLFGTANTGELFF.

The chain couples TRBV27 to TRBJ2-6; TRBD1 aligns across 7 bases. In germline, CDR1 is MNHEY, CDR2 SMNVEV (reference sequence). V was clipped by 8 bases and J by 2 bases; unmatched bases: 6. The CDR3 has 15 residues. CDR3 sequence (DNA): TGTGCCAGCCGACTTCAGGGGGCTGGGGCCAACGTCCTGACTTTC. It specifies CASRLQGAGANVLTF.

This clone was detected once. This chain uses TRBV5-1 with TRBJ1-4; D call uncertain. The CDR3 covers 15 residues. Germline V gene lookup returns CDR1 SGHRS and CDR2 YFSETQ. V was trimmed by 0 bases and J by 8 bases, leaving 14 bases between them. CDR3 residues: CASSLGRAAGEKLFF. In DNA form, the CDR3 reads TGCGCCAGCAGCTTGGGGAGGGCCGCTGGGGAAAAACTGTTTTTT.

This rearrangement joins TRBV18 to TRBJ2-7; D may be TRBD2 (5 bases). Trimming removed 6 bases at V and 5 bases at J, with 14 bases between. This CDR3 spans 13 amino acids. CDR1 and CDR2 from the germline V gene are KGHSH and LQKENI. The CDR3 DNA reads as TGTGCCAGCTCGCTTGAGGGTTTCAACGAGCAGTACTTC. Amino acid sequence: CASSLEGFNEQYF.

This rearrangement joins TRBV6-5 to TRBJ2-7; the D gene is possibly TRBD1 (6 bases). This CDR3 region has 13 residues. Germline CDR1 reads MNHEY; CDR2 reads SVGAGI. Trimming removed 5 bases from V and 3 bases from J, with 11 bases in between. CDR3 DNA: TGTGCCAGCAGTCAGGACAGCCTCTACGAGCAGTACTTC. It translates to CASSQDSLYEQYF.

This clone occurred once. The J gene is TRBJ2-5, the V gene TRBV9; 15 bases line up with TRBD2. This CDR3 has 17 residues. The germline V gene has CDR1 SGDLS and CDR2 YYNGEE. V gave up 4 bases and J gave up 5 bases; unmatched junction bases: 9. The CDR3 DNA is TGTGCCAGCAGCCGTGGACTAGCGGGAGGGGGTGTGGAGACCCAGTACTTC. Translated: CASSRGLAGGGVETQYF.

The CDR3 is CASTLPGTNYGYTF. CDR3 sequence (DNA): TGTGCCAGCACCCTTCCAGGGACCAACTATGGCTACACCTTC. This chain links TRBV28 with TRBJ1-2; tentatively, D is TRBD1 (5 bases). The CDR3 runs to 14 residues. CDR1 and CDR2 (germline): MDHEN, SYDVKM. Trimming removed 7 bases from V and 2 bases from J, with 14 bases in between.

The chain carries TRBV7-9 and TRBJ2-3; D remains ambiguous. Trimming pared 2 bases from V and 1 base from J, leaving 10 bases between. Looked up from germline, CDR1 is SEHNR and CDR2 is FQNEAQ (reference sequence). The CDR3 is 15 residues long. DNA of the CDR3: TGTGCCAGCAGCTTAAAGGCGATACGCACAGATACGCAGTATTTT. Its translation is CASSLKAIRTDTQYF.